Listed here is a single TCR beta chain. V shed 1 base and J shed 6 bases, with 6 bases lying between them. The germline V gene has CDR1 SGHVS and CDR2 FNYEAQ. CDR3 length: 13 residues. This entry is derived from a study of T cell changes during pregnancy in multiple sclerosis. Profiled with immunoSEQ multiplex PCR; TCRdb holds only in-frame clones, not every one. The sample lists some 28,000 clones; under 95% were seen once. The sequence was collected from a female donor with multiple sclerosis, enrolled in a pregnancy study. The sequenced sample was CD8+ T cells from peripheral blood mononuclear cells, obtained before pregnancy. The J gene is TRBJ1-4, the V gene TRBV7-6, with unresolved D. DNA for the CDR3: TGTGCCAGCAGCTTAGTGTTCGATGAAAAACTGTTTTTT. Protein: CASSLVFDEKLFF.